Each of the 12 T cell receptor beta chains below was sequenced from the same sample in a study of T-cell reconstitution after alpha-beta-depleted transplantation in children. Preparing the TCRbeta library involved the use of unique molecular identifiers. TCRdb itself ran the PCR reads through MiXCR, one entry per CDR3 protein. Among hundreds of thousands of distinct CDR3 sequences listed, 16% were seen once. Sequences were derived from PBMCs from the stem cell graft donor, sampled from the stem cell graft. Receptors originate from a human donor who donated a stem cell graft to a child with acute myeloid leukemia.

This chain uses TRBV5-1 with TRBJ2-5; 11 bases align to TRBD2. Germline V gene data show CDR1 as SGHRS and CDR2 as YFSETQ. V shed 4 bases and J 2 bases; nucleotides not matched to a gene: 7. The CDR3 spans 16 residues. The CDR3: CASSPRWTSGQETQYF. The CDR3 DNA sequence: TGCGCCAGCAGCCCACGCTGGACTAGCGGGCAAGAGACCCAGTACTTC. The whole variable domain, remainder taken from reference TRBV5-1 and TRBJ2-5, is KAGVTQTPRYLIKTRGQQVTLSCSPISGHRSVSWYQQTPGQGLQFLFEYFSETQRNKGNFPGRFSGRQFSNSRSEMNVSTLELGDSALYLCASSPRWTSGQETQYFGPGTRLLVL.

This clonotype has just a few counts. The rearrangement uses TRBV15 and TRBJ1-2, with D possibly TRBD1 on 6 matching bases. Germline loops: CDR1 LNHNV, CDR2 YYDKDF (reference sequence). This CDR3 region has 15 residues. Deletions cut 1 base from V and 3 bases from J, with 12 bases between. CDR3 DNA sequence: TGTGCCACCAGCAGAGTTAGGGGGGGACACTATGGCTACACCTTC. This translates into CATSRVRGGHYGYTF.

This clonotype was observed at least ten times. V and J are TRBV12-5 and TRBJ2-1; no clear D. Germline CDR1 is LGHNT and CDR2 is FRNRAP. There are 14 residues in the CDR3. Trimming took off 0 bases at V and 10 bases at J, with 13 bases between the two ends. This CDR3 is CASGLVPGSSEQFF. The CDR3 DNA follows: TGTGCTAGTGGTTTGGTACCCGGGTCAAGCGAGCAGTTCTTC. Filled out from reference TRBV12-5 and TRBJ2-1, the complete variable domain reads DARVTQTPRHKVTEMGQEVTMRCQPILGHNTVFWYRQTMMQGLELLAYFRNRAPLDDSGMPKDRFSAEMPDATLATLKIQPSEPRDSAVYFCASGLVPGSSEQFFGPGTRLTVL.

This clonotype has just one count. The chain uses TRBV28 and TRBJ2-5; a weak D match, TRBD1 (5 bases). From germline, CDR1 is MDHEN and CDR2 SYDVKM. V dropped 2 bases and J dropped 1 base, with 11 bases sitting between them. This CDR3 contains 15 residues. CDR3 loop: CASSLQGHPQETQYF. CDR3 nucleotides: TGTGCCAGCAGTTTACAAGGACACCCCCAAGAGACCCAGTACTTC.

This sequence joins TRBV20-1 and TRBJ1-1; D call uncertain. CDR3 size: 13 residues. Germline CDR1 and CDR2: DFQATT and SNEGSKA (reference sequence). V shed 6 bases and J shed 1 base, with 12 bases lying between them. CDR3 nucleotides: TGCAGTGCCGGGGTACAGTCGAACACTGAAGCTTTCTTT. Amino acid sequence: CSAGVQSNTEAFF.

This clonotype has a count of ten or more. The CDR3, as DNA: TGTGCCAGCAGCTTAATGGACAGGCTAGAGACCCAGTACTTC. This translates into CASSLMDRLETQYF. The chain uses TRBV7-2 and TRBJ2-5, with 7 positions matching TRBD1. The germline CDR1 and CDR2 sequences are SGHTA and FQGNSA. Trimming at V came to 2 bases and at J to 4 bases, leaving 4 bases not matched to a gene. The CDR3 runs 14 residues.

This clonotype was found many times. J is TRBJ2-2 and V is TRBV20-1; perhaps D is TRBD1 or TRBD2 (6 bases each). The V end lost 3 bases, the J end lost 0 bases, and 8 bases lay between the germline ends. This CDR3 has 14 amino acids. Germline CDR1 reads DFQATT; CDR2 reads SNEGSKA (reference sequence). Here the CDR3 reads CSASGGANTGELFF. The CDR3 DNA sequence: TGCAGTGCTAGCGGGGGCGCGAACACCGGGGAGCTGTTTTTT.

The chain links TRBV18 to TRBJ2-7, with D perhaps TRBD2 (5 bases). The CDR3 loop spans 13 amino acids. V was pared by 3 bases and J by 3 bases, with 9 bases between. Germline CDR1 KGHSH, CDR2 LQKENI. The CDR3 nucleotides are TGTGCCAGCTCACCGGGCCGGGACTACGAGCAGTACGTC. It is translated as CASSPGRDYEQYV.

This clonotype was picked up a small number of times. V usage is TRBV12-3 or TRBV12-4 and J usage is TRBJ2-2; maybe TRBD1 (5 bases). The CDR3 loop spans 14 amino acids. The ends were cut back, 10 bases at V and 5 bases at J, with 17 bases in the middle. The CDR3 DNA reads TGTGCCACATCCCCAGGGCTGGCGACCGGGGAGCTGTTTTTT. It specifies CATSPGLATGELFF.

This clonotype was counted only a few times. V usage is TRBV5-1 and J usage is TRBJ1-4, with unresolved D. V dropped 1 base and J dropped 5 bases, with 6 bases sitting between them. This CDR3 region has 13 residues. CDR1 SGHRS and CDR2 YFSETQ come from the germline V gene. As DNA, the CDR3 is TGCGCCAGCAGCTTGCTGCCGAATGAAAAACTGTTTTTT. This gives the protein CASSLLPNEKLFF.

This clonotype has more than one count but fewer than ten. The gene calls are TRBV25-1 and TRBJ2-1; 7 bases are shared with TRBD2. The CDR3 length is 14 residues. The germline V gene has CDR1 MGHDK and CDR2 SYGVNS. Trimming at V came to 6 bases and at J to 5 bases, leaving 7 bases not matched to a gene. The CDR3 is CASRAGRANNEQFF. The CDR3 nucleotides read TGTGCCAGCAGAGCGGGACGGGCAAACAATGAGCAGTTCTTC.

This clonotype was found a few times. The chain carries TRBV5-5 and TRBJ1-5; 7 positions match TRBD1. The CDR3 consists of 16 residues. Per germline, CDR1 SGHKS and CDR2 YYEKEE (reference sequence). With V trimmed by 0 bases and J by 5 bases, 8 bases remained unmatched. The CDR3 DNA follows: TGTGCCAGCAGCTTGGCGACAGGGTGGGAGGATCAGCCCCAGCATTTT. Protein product: CASSLATGWEDQPQHF.